What follows are 27 T cell receptor beta chains derived from one specimen sequenced in a study of identical twins. TCRdb used MiXCR to reprocess the 5' RACE reads, holding one entry per CDR3 protein. The sample includes about 700,000 distinct CDR3 sequences, around 8.6% of them seen just once. These records were also assigned to another study, of yellow fever vaccine responses in identical twins.

The sequenced sample was PBMCs. The receptors originated from a young woman in good health.

This clonotype turned up a few times. The chain joins TRBV20-1 to TRBJ2-7; 8 bases line up with TRBD1. The CDR3 spans 14 residues. Germline CDR1 DFQATT, CDR2 SNEGSKA (reference sequence). The trim removed 2 bases at V and 3 bases at J, leaving 6 bases unmatched. As DNA, the CDR3 is TGCAGTGCTAGAACCCGGACAGGGATCTACGAGCAGTACTTC. Encoded protein: CSARTRTGIYEQYF.

This clonotype was recorded a few times. This chain uses TRBV5-5 with TRBJ2-5, with 7 nucleotides matching TRBD1. Germline loops: CDR1 SGHKS, CDR2 YYEKEE (reference sequence). The CDR3 runs 14 residues. V gave up 2 bases and J gave up 3 bases; unmatched junction bases: 4. CDR3 in DNA: TGTGCCAGCAGCTTTGGTGACAGGGAAGAGACCCAGTACTTC. Translating it yields CASSFGDREETQYF.

In this sample, this clonotype turned up many times. The rearrangement uses TRBV29-1 and TRBJ2-7, with a tentative D call TRBD1 (5 bases). The CDR3 spans 12 residues. The V gene lost 6 bases and the J gene lost 3 bases, with 12 bases spanning the gap. The germline gives CDR1 SQVTM, CDR2 ANQGSEA. The CDR3 DNA is TGCAGCGTGAGAGAGACAGACTACGAGCAGTACTTC. Protein: CSVRETDYEQYF.

V gene TRBV12-3 or TRBV12-4 combines with J gene TRBJ2-1; 7 positions agree with TRBD2. Trimming took 5 bases from V and 15 from J; bases not matched to a gene: 10. CDR3 length: 12 amino acids. The CDR3 loop reads CASSPGERGPFF. DNA for the CDR3: TGTGCCAGCAGTCCTGGGGAGCGGGGACCGTTCTTC.

This clonotype has a handful of counts. The CDR3 reads CASSDTRQGGHEQFF. CDR3 sequence (DNA): TGTGCCAGCAGCGATACTAGACAGGGAGGGCATGAGCAGTTCTTC. This chain links TRBV14 with TRBJ2-1, with D perhaps assigned TRBD1 or TRBD2 (7 bases each). V was pared by 5 bases and J by 8 bases, with 19 bases between. Per germline, CDR1 SGHDN and CDR2 FVKESK. The CDR3 is 15 amino acids.

This clonotype was counted ten times or more. The chain has TRBV6-1 and TRBJ1-6; 8 nucleotides match TRBD1. V lost 7 bases to trimming and J lost 0 bases; unmatched junction nucleotides: 8. The CDR3 has 17 residues. Germline lookup yields CDR1 MNHNS and CDR2 SASEGT. The CDR3 DNA is TGTGCCAGCACTGACAGGGGAAGAAGCTCCTATAATTCACCCCTCCACTTT. This gives the protein CASTDRGRSSYNSPLHF.

This clonotype was recorded a few times. The chain combines TRBV7-9 with TRBJ1-4, with TRBD1 matching over 8 bases. The trim removed 2 bases at V and 11 bases at J, leaving 13 bases unmatched. There are 16 residues in the CDR3. CDR1 and CDR2 from the germline V gene are SEHNR and FQNEAQ (reference sequence). The CDR3 region is CASSLLSGQGADKLFF. The CDR3 coding sequence is TGTGCCAGCAGCTTATTGTCAGGACAGGGCGCTGACAAACTGTTTTTT.

In this sample, this clonotype turned up a few times. This chain links TRBV28 with TRBJ1-1; TRBD1 is a possible D gene (5 bases). CDR1 MDHEN and CDR2 SYDVKM come from the germline V gene. The CDR3 covers 13 residues. The V end was cut by 1 base, the J end by 8 bases, with 11 bases between. The DNA for the CDR3 is TGTGCCAGCAGTTTATTTCCAGGGTCAGAAGCTTTCTTT. It translates to CASSLFPGSEAFF.

Many counts were recorded for this clonotype. The chain couples TRBV10-3 to TRBJ2-3; D not resolved. The CDR3 has 13 amino acids. Germline CDR1 is ENHRY and CDR2 is SYGVKD. Trimming took off 3 bases at V and 2 bases at J, with 6 bases between the two ends. This chain's CDR3 is CAISDWDTDTQYF. CDR3 sequence (DNA): TGTGCCATCAGTGACTGGGACACAGATACGCAGTATTTT.

In its sample, this clonotype was seen a few times. Written as DNA, the CDR3 is TGTGCCACCAGTCTAGCGGGAATCTACAATGAGCAGTTCTTC. Encoded protein: CATSLAGIYNEQFF. The rearrangement links TRBV15 to TRBJ2-1; the match to TRBD2 covers 9 bases. V was pared by 6 bases and J by 3 bases, with 3 bases of the junction left unmatched. The CDR3 totals 14 residues. Germline CDR1 is LNHNV and CDR2 is YYDKDF (reference sequence).

This clonotype was detected a few times. V usage is TRBV29-1 and J usage is TRBJ2-5; a weak D match, TRBD2 (6 bases). Germline CDR1 is SQVTM and CDR2 is ANQGSEA. Trimming left V 5 bases short and J 0 bases short, with 19 bases between. The CDR3 is 16 residues long. This CDR3 is CSVWLAEGVYQETQYF. Written as DNA, the CDR3 is TGCAGCGTTTGGTTAGCGGAAGGGGTTTACCAAGAGACCCAGTACTTC.

This clonotype was detected only a few times. The chain is built from TRBV7-7 and TRBJ2-1; D uncertain. Trimming removed 10 bases from V and 8 bases from J, with 24 bases in between. There are 15 residues in the CDR3. Germline CDR1 SSHAT, CDR2 FNYEAQ (reference sequence). The CDR3 nucleotides are TGTGCCATATCCTCGTTTCCGGTCGGCGACGATGAGCAGTTCTTC. Translating it yields CAISSFPVGDDEQFF.

This clonotype was counted between two and nine times. The chain recombines TRBV4-1 with TRBJ2-7, with D perhaps matching TRBD1 or TRBD2 (5 bases each). The CDR3 contains 14 residues. Trimming cost V 5 bases and J 7 bases, with 18 bases left between them. Germline V gene data show CDR1 as MGHRA and CDR2 as YSYEKL. In DNA form, the CDR3 reads TGCGCCAGCAGCAAGAGCCGGGACCAGCAAGAGCAGTACTTC. This codes for CASSKSRDQQEQYF.

This clonotype has a count of ten or more. The chain employs TRBV7-9 and TRBJ2-7, with D unresolved. This CDR3 region has 13 residues. CDR1 SEHNR and CDR2 FQNEAQ come from the germline V gene (reference sequence). The V gene lost 2 bases and the J gene lost 3 bases, with 8 bases spanning the gap. CDR3 in DNA: TGTGCCAGCAGCTTAAGTTCGGGCTACGAGCAGTACTTC. It encodes CASSLSSGYEQYF.

J is TRBJ1-4 and V is TRBV13, with 12 nucleotides matching TRBD1. The CDR3 totals 17 residues. Germline values: CDR1 PRHDT, CDR2 FYEKMQ (reference sequence). V trimming: 5 bases; J trimming: 6 bases; junction bases outside the gene matches: 10. The CDR3, as DNA: TGTGCCAGCAGCGCCCCGGGACAGGGGGCTCCGGATGAAAAACTGTTTTTT. Translation: CASSAPGQGAPDEKLFF. The full variable domain, in which reference TRBV13 and TRBJ1-4 provide the parts outside the CDR3, is AAGVIQSPRHLIKEKRETATLKCYPIPRHDTVYWYQQGPGQDPQFLISFYEKMQSDKGSIPDRFSAQQFSDYHSELNMSSLELGDSALYFCASSAPGQGAPDEKLFFGSGTQLSVL.

The chain recombines TRBV6-5 with TRBJ2-7, with D perhaps matching TRBD2 (5 bases). Trimming left V 4 bases short and J 1 base short, with 8 bases between. This CDR3 is built from 13 residues. Germline lookup yields CDR1 MNHEY and CDR2 SVGAGI. As DNA, the CDR3 is TGTGCCAGCAGTTGGAGGCCATCCTACGAGCAGTACTTC. Translation gives CASSWRPSYEQYF.

The rearrangement links TRBV2 to TRBJ2-7, with D perhaps TRBD1 or TRBD2 (5 bases each). The CDR3 loop spans 12 amino acids. The V gene lost 2 bases and the J gene lost 6 bases, with 8 bases spanning the gap. Germline V gene lookup returns CDR1 SNHLY and CDR2 FYNNEI. CDR3 DNA: TGTGCCAGCAGTGAATCGGGGCGCGAGCAGTACTTC. Translated: CASSESGREQYF. Drawing the rest from reference TRBV2 and TRBJ2-7, the complete variable domain is EPEVTQTPSHQVTQMGQEVILRCVPISNHLYFYWYRQILGQKVEFLVSFYNNEISEKSEIFDDQFSVERPDGSNFTLKIRSTKLEDSAMYFCASSESGREQYFGPGTRLTVT.

The J gene is TRBJ2-1, the V gene TRBV24-1; D remains ambiguous. The CDR3 runs to 11 residues. V was cut by 8 bases and J by 4 bases, with 5 bases left in between. The V gene's germline CDR1 is KGHDR and CDR2 SFDVKD. Here the CDR3 reads CATKGYNEQFF. CDR3 in DNA: TGTGCCACCAAAGGTTACAATGAGCAGTTCTTC.

The genes are TRBV11-1 and TRBJ2-1, with a possible D match to TRBD2 (5 bases). V lost 1 base and J lost 4, with 14 bases in between. Germline V lookup: CDR1 SGHAT, CDR2 FQDESV (reference sequence). The CDR3 sequence is 16 residues long. The CDR3 protein is CASSLGDVATYNEQFF. CDR3 coding DNA: TGTGCCAGCAGCTTAGGGGATGTAGCGACATACAATGAGCAGTTCTTC. Filled out from reference TRBV11-1 and TRBJ2-1, the complete variable domain reads EAEVAQSPRYKITEKSQAVAFWCDPISGHATLYWYRQILGQGPELLVQFQDESVVDDSQLPKDRFSAERLKGVDSTLKIQPAELGDSAMYLCASSLGDVATYNEQFFGPGTRLTVL.

This clonotype turned up a few times. The chain carries TRBV3-1 and TRBJ2-7; TRBD2 might be the D (5 bases). The CDR3 totals 17 residues. Germline-derived CDR1 and CDR2 are LGHDT and YNNKEL (reference sequence). Trimming pared 3 bases from V and 2 bases from J, leaving 20 bases between. In DNA, the CDR3 is TGTGCCAGCAGCCATGTACCGCCGGGTCGGAGGCCCTACGAGCAGTACTTC. It specifies CASSHVPPGRRPYEQYF.

This clonotype was seen repeatedly, ten times or more. The chain combines TRBV20-1 with TRBJ2-1; D is undetermined. The CDR3 is 15 amino acids. Deletions cut 2 bases from V and 5 bases from J, with 16 bases between. Germline values: CDR1 DFQATT, CDR2 SNEGSKA (reference sequence). The CDR3 is CSARWNQQLNNEQFF. The CDR3 DNA follows: TGCAGTGCTAGATGGAACCAGCAACTCAACAATGAGCAGTTCTTC.

This clonotype was picked up many times. The chain uses TRBV24-1 and TRBJ1-1; 8 nucleotides agree with TRBD1. From germline, CDR1 is KGHDR and CDR2 SFDVKD. The V gene end was trimmed by 5 bases and the J gene end by 1 base; junction bases not matched to a gene: 5. The CDR3 length is 15 residues. The CDR3 bases are TGTGCCACCAGTGCCGCGGACAGGGAGAACACTGAAGCTTTCTTT. Translating it yields CATSAADRENTEAFF.

The chain links TRBV19 to TRBJ2-1; D is uncertain. This CDR3 has 13 residues. V was trimmed by 2 bases and J by 4 bases, leaving 6 bases between them. Germline CDR1 is LNHDA and CDR2 is SQIVND (reference sequence). Here the CDR3 DNA reads TGTGCCAGTAGTATATCGATATACAATGAGCAGTTCTTC. As protein: CASSISIYNEQFF.

This clonotype occurred a few times. The chain uses TRBV9 and TRBJ1-2; a weak D match, TRBD1 (6 bases). Trimming left V 4 bases short and J 4 bases short, with 8 bases between. Germline CDR1 SGDLS, CDR2 YYNGEE. This CDR3 spans 12 amino acids. The DNA of the CDR3 is TGTGCCAGCAGCCGGACAGCCTATGGCTACACCTTC. It is translated as CASSRTAYGYTF. The full variable domain, in which reference TRBV9 and TRBJ1-2 provide the parts outside the CDR3, is DSGVTQTPKHLITATGQRVTLRCSPRSGDLSVYWYQQSLDQGLQFLIQYYNGEERAKGNILERFSAQQFPDLHSELNLSSLELGDSALYFCASSRTAYGYTFGSGTRLTVV.

This clonotype was seen a handful of times. The chain combines TRBV14 with TRBJ2-3, with 8 positions matching TRBD1. Germline-derived CDR1 and CDR2 are SGHDN and FVKESK. V lost 3 bases and J lost 5; bases outside the gene matches: 4. The CDR3 has 14 amino acids. CDR3 residues: CASSHPGQVDTQYF. The CDR3 coding sequence is TGTGCCAGCAGCCACCCGGGACAGGTAGATACGCAGTATTTT.

This clonotype has a count of ten or more. V is TRBV5-1 and J is TRBJ2-3; tentatively, D is TRBD1 or TRBD2 (5 bases each). The V end lost 4 bases, the J end lost 0 bases, and 9 bases lay between the germline ends. The CDR3 has 14 amino acids. Germline V gives CDR1 SGHRS, CDR2 YFSETQ. The CDR3 spells CASSLRDSTDTQYF. The DNA for the CDR3 is TGCGCCAGCAGCCTAAGGGACAGCACAGATACGCAGTATTTT.

This clonotype has a handful of counts. The chain is built from TRBV4-1 and TRBJ2-1; weak D call: TRBD2 (6 bases). Trimming removed 3 bases from V and 7 bases from J, with 10 bases in between. Germline V gene data show CDR1 as MGHRA and CDR2 as YSYEKL. This CDR3 spans 13 amino acids. The CDR3 loop is CASSHAGGNEQFF. DNA of the CDR3: TGCGCCAGCAGCCATGCTGGGGGGAATGAGCAGTTCTTC.